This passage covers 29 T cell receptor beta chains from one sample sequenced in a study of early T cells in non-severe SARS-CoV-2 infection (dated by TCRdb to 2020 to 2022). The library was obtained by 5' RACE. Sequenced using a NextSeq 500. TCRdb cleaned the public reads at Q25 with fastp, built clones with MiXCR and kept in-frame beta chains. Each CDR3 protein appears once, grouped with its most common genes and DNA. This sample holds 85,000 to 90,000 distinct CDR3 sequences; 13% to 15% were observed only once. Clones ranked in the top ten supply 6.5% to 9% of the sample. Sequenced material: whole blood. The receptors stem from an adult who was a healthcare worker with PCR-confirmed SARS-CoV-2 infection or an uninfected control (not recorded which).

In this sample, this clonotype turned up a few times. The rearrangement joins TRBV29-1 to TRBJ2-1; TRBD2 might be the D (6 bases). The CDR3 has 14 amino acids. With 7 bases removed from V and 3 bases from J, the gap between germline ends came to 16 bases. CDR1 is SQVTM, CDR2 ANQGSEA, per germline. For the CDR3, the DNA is TGCAGCGACTTAACCGGGGGACTCTACAATGAGCAGTTCTTC. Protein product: CSDLTGGLYNEQFF.

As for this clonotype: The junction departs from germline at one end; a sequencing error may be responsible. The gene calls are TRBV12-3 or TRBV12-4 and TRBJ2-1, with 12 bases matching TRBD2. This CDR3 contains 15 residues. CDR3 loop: CASSLSPILLAGGIF. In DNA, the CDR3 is TGTGCCAGCAGTTTATCCCCTATCCTACTAGCGGGAGGTATCTTC.

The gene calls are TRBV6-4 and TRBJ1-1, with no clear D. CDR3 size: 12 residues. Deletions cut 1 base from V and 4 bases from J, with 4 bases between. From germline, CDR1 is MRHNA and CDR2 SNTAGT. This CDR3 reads CASSDWATEAFF. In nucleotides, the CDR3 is TGTGCCAGCAGTGACTGGGCCACTGAAGCTTTCTTT.

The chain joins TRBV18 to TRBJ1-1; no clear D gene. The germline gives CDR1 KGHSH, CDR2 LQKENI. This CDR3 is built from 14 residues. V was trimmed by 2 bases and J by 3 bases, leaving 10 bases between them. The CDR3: CASSPGVADTEAFF. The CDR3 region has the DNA TGTGCCAGCTCACCAGGGGTTGCGGACACTGAAGCTTTCTTT.

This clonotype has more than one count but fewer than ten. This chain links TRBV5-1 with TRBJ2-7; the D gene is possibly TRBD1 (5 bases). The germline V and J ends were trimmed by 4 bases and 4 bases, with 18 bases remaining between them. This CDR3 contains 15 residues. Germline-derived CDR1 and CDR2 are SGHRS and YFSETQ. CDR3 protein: CASSPGQGLYYEQYF. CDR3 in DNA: TGCGCCAGCAGCCCGGGTCAGGGTCTGTATTACGAGCAGTACTTC.

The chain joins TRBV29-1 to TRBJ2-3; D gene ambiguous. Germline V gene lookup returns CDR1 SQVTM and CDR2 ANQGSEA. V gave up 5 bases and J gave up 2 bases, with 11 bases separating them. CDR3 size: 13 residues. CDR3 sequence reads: CSVLVEPTDTQYF. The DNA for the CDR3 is TGCAGCGTTCTTGTGGAACCCACAGATACGCAGTATTTT.

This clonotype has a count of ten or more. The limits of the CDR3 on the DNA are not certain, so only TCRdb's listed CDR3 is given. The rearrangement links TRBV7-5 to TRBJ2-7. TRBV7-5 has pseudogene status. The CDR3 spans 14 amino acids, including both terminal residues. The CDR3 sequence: CISVSEAPVGEQYF.

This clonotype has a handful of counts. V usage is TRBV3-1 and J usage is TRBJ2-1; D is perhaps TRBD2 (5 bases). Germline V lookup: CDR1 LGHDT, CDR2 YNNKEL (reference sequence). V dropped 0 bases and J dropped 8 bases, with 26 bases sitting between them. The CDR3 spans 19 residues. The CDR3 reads CASSQDGGFSLGSGDEQFF. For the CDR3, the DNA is TGTGCCAGCAGCCAAGATGGAGGATTTAGTTTAGGTTCGGGCGATGAGCAGTTCTTC.

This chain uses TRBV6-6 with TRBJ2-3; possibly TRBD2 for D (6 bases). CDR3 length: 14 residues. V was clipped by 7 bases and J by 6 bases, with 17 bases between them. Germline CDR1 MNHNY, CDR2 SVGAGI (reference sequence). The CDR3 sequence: CASTDSGSGDTQYF. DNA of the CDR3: TGTGCCAGCACCGACAGCGGTAGCGGCGATACGCAGTATTTT.

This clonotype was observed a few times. CDR3 residues: CASSPGLAGGYHYEQYF. The CDR3, as DNA: TGTGCCAGCAGCCCGGGACTAGCGGGAGGCTACCACTACGAGCAGTACTTC. This sequence joins TRBV12-3 or TRBV12-4 and TRBJ2-7; 15 nucleotides align to TRBD2. The V segment lost 6 bases and the J segment 3 bases; nucleotides outside the gene matches: 9. This CDR3 has 17 residues.

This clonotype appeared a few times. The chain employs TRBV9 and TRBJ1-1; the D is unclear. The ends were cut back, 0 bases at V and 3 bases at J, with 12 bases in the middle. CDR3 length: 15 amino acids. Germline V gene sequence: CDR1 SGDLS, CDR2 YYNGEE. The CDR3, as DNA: TGTGCCAGCAGCGTAGAATCCCACGGGGACACTGAAGCTTTCTTT. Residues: CASSVESHGDTEAFF.

The CDR3 DNA reads as TGTGCCAGCATGTCGCGGGACAACTACGAGCAGTACTTC. It specifies CASMSRDNYEQYF. The gene calls are TRBV6-1 and TRBJ2-7; D possibly matches TRBD1 or TRBD2 (6 bases each). The V gene's germline CDR1 is MNHNS and CDR2 SASEGT. The CDR3 consists of 13 residues. V shed 7 bases and J shed 3 bases, with 13 bases lying between them.

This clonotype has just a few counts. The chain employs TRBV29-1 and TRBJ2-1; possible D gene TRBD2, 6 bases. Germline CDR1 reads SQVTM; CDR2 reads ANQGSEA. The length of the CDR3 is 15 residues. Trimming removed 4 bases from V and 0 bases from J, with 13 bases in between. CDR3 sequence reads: CSVGRAGGSYNEQFF. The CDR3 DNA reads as TGCAGCGTTGGGAGGGCCGGAGGCTCCTACAATGAGCAGTTCTTC.

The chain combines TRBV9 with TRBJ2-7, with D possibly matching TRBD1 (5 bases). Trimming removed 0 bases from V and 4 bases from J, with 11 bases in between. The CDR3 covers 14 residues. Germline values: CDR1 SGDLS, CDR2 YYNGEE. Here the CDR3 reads CASSVDPGPYEQYF. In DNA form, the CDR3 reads TGTGCCAGCAGCGTAGATCCAGGGCCGTACGAGCAGTACTTC.

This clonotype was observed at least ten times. The CDR3 is CASSLRAEQETQYF. The CDR3, as DNA: TGCGCCAGCAGCTTGAGAGCGGAGCAAGAGACCCAGTACTTC. V gene TRBV5-1 combines with J gene TRBJ2-5; D may be TRBD2 (5 bases). This CDR3 spans 14 amino acids. The ends were cut back, 1 base at V and 2 bases at J, with 9 bases in the middle. CDR1 and CDR2 (germline): SGHRS, YFSETQ.

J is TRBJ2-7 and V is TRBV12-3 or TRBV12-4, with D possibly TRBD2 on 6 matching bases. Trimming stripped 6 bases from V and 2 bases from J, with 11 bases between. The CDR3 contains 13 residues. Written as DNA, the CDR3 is TGTGCCAGCAGGACGGAGGGGCCCTACGAGCAGTACTTC. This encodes CASRTEGPYEQYF.

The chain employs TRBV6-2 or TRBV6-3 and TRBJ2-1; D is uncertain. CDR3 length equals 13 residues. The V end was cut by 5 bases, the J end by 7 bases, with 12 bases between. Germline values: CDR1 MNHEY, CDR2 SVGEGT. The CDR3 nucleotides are TGTGCCAGCAGTACCCAGCTGGAGAATGAGCAGTTCTTC. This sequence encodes CASSTQLENEQFF.

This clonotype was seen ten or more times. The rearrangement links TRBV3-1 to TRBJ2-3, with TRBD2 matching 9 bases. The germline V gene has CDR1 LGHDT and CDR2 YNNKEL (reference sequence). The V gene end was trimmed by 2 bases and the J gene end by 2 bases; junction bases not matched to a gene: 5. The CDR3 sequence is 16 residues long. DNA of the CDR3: TGTGCCAGCAGCCAAAACCCTAGCGGGATCACAGATACGCAGTATTTT. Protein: CASSQNPSGITDTQYF.

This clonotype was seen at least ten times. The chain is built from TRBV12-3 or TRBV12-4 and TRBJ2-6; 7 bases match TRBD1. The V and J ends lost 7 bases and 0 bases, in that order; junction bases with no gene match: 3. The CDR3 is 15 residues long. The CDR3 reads CASTRQGSGANVLTF. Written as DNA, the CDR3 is TGTGCCAGCACTCGACAGGGCTCTGGGGCCAACGTCCTGACTTTC.

CDR3 loop: CASGGAGGYNEQFF. CDR3 nucleotides: TGCGCCAGCGGAGGGGCAGGGGGCTACAATGAGCAGTTCTTC. J is TRBJ2-1 and V is TRBV5-1, with D perhaps matching TRBD1 (7 bases). Per the germline V gene, CDR1 is SGHRS and CDR2 is YFSETQ. V was trimmed by 7 bases and J by 3 bases, leaving 14 bases between them. The CDR3 sequence is 14 residues long.

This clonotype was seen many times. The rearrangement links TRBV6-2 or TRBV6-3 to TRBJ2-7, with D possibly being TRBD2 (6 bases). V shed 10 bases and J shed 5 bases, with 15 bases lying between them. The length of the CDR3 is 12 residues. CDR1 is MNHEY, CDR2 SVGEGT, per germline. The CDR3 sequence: CATLTWEDEQYF. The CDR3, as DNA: TGTGCCACCCTTACGTGGGAGGACGAGCAGTACTTC.

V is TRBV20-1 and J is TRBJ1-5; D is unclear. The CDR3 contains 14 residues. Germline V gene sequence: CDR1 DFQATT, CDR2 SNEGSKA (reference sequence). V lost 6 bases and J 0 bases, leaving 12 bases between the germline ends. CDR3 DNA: TGCAGTGCCCCGGACCCTTATAGCAATCAGCCCCAGCATTTT. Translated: CSAPDPYSNQPQHF.

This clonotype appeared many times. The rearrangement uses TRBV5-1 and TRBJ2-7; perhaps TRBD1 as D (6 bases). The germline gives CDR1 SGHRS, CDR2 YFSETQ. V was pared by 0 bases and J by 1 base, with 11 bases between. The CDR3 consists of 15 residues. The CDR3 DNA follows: TGCGCCAGCAGCTTGGCCGGGACAAGGTCCTACGAGCAGTACTTC. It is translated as CASSLAGTRSYEQYF. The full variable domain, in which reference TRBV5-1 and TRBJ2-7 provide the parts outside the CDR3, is KAGVTQTPRYLIKTRGQQVTLSCSPISGHRSVSWYQQTPGQGLQFLFEYFSETQRNKGNFPGRFSGRQFSNSRSEMNVSTLELGDSALYLCASSLAGTRSYEQYFGPGTRLTVT.

CDR3 region: CASTKLAGGPNEQFF. The CDR3, as DNA: TGTGCCAGCACCAAACTAGCGGGAGGGCCGAATGAGCAGTTCTTC. This rearrangement joins TRBV6-6 to TRBJ2-1, with TRBD2 matching over 13 bases. The V and J ends lost 7 bases and 7 bases, in that order; junction bases with no gene match: 7. Per the germline V gene, CDR1 is MNHNY and CDR2 is SVGAGI (reference sequence). The CDR3 covers 15 residues.

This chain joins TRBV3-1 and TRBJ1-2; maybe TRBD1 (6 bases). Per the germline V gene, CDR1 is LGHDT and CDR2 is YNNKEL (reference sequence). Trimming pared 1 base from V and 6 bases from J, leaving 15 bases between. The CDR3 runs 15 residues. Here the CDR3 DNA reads TGTGCCAGCAGCCAAGGAGTACAGGGTCGGAATGGCTACACCTTC. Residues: CASSQGVQGRNGYTF.

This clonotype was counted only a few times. DNA for the CDR3: TGTGCCAGCTCACCGGACGGGACAGGGAACAGCATTCAGTACTTC. Amino acid sequence: CASSPDGTGNSIQYF. The rearrangement joins TRBV18 to TRBJ2-4; 9 bases align to TRBD1. CDR3 length equals 15 residues. The ends lost 3 bases at V and 9 bases at J; junction bases unmatched: 9. The germline CDR1 and CDR2 sequences are KGHSH and LQKENI.

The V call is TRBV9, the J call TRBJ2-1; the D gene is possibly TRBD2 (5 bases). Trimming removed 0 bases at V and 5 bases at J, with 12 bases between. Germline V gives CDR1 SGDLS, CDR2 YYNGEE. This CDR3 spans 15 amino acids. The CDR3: CASSVEGLANNEQFF. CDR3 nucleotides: TGTGCCAGCAGCGTAGAAGGCCTAGCAAACAATGAGCAGTTCTTC.

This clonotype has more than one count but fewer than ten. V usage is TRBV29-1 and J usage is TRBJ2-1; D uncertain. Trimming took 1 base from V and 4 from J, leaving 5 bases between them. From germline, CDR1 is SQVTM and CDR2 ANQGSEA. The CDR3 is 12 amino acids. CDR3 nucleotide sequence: TGCAGCGTTGAAGGCCTATACAATGAGCAGTTCTTC. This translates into CSVEGLYNEQFF.

CDR3: CASSRLAGASYNEQFF. CDR3 in DNA: TGTGCCAGTAGTCGGTTAGCGGGGGCCTCCTACAATGAGCAGTTCTTC. The chain couples TRBV19 to TRBJ2-1; 9 bases fit TRBD2. The CDR3 is 16 residues long. CDR1 and CDR2 from the germline V gene are LNHDA and SQIVND (reference sequence). The junction had 5 bases not matched to a gene; V was cut back by 5 bases and J by 0 bases.